The 23 T cell receptor beta chains below come from one sample, sequenced in a study of blood T cell repertoires in COVID-19. TCRdb keeps only in-frame clones here, not all; method: immunoSEQ multiplex PCR. Seen here are about 100,000 clones, about 85% observed once, and the top ten hold about 1.8%. Sequencing used peripheral blood. All receptors derive from a woman in her 70s with active or convalescent COVID-19.

V is TRBV11-3 and J is TRBJ1-2; D may be TRBD1 (5 bases). This CDR3 has 14 residues. Trimming took off 1 base at V and 5 bases at J, with 11 bases between the two ends. Germline CDR1 SGHNT, CDR2 YENEEA. CDR3 nucleotide sequence: TGTGCCAGCAGCTTAGGGGGCCCGAATTATGGCTACACCTTC. This codes for CASSLGGPNYGYTF.

This clone was seen a few times. The chain employs TRBV2 and TRBJ1-1; 7 bases match TRBD1. J gave up 2 bases and V 4 bases, and 7 bases lay outside the gene matches. Germline CDR1 is SNHLY and CDR2 is FYNNEI. This CDR3 has 15 residues. CDR3 in amino acids: CASSVETGFNTEAFF. The CDR3 coding sequence is TGTGCCAGCAGTGTCGAGACAGGGTTCAACACTGAAGCTTTCTTT.

The rearrangement joins TRBV12-3 or TRBV12-4 to TRBJ1-5; D gene unclear. V was clipped by 5 bases and J by 6 bases, with 8 bases between them. This CDR3 region has 12 residues. CDR3: CASSRGAQPQHF. DNA for the CDR3: TGTGCCAGCAGTAGAGGCGCTCAGCCCCAGCATTTT.

The rearrangement joins TRBV7-5 to TRBJ1-5; TRBD1, the table's D call, was not compared with the DNA. TRBV7-5 is a recognized pseudogene. This CDR3 contains 20 residues. The CDR3: CARSFNRVVGQLYSNQPQHF. The CDR3 DNA is TGTGCCAGAAGCTTTAATAGGGTTGTGGGACAGCTTTATAGCAATCAGCCCCAGCATTTT.

This sequence joins TRBV28 and TRBJ1-2; 9 bases are a match to TRBD1. CDR1 and CDR2 (germline): MDHEN, SYDVKM. Losses at the gene ends were 7 bases for V and 8 bases for J; bases not matched to a gene: 5. This CDR3 comprises 12 residues. This chain's CDR3 is CASTPGQGGYTF. The CDR3 nucleotides read TGTGCCAGCACCCCGGGACAGGGAGGCTACACCTTC.

The gene calls are TRBV30 and TRBJ1-1; D unresolved. The V end lost 1 base, the J end lost 1 base, and 13 bases lay between the germline ends. The CDR3 covers 15 residues. Germline V gene lookup returns CDR1 GTSNPN and CDR2 SVGIG (reference sequence). The CDR3 here is CAWSANSLANTEAFF. DNA of the CDR3: TGTGCCTGGAGTGCAAACAGCCTAGCGAACACTGAAGCTTTCTTT.

This clone has only a few counts. The rearrangement uses TRBV4-3 and TRBJ2-3; 10 bases agree with TRBD2. CDR1 is LGHNA and CDR2 is YSLEER in the germline V gene. CDR3 length: 17 residues. Trimming took 5 bases from V and 1 from J; bases not matched to a gene: 9. The CDR3 protein is CASSVAGGGGGTDTQYF. The CDR3 region has the DNA TGCGCCAGCAGCGTAGCGGGAGGCGGGGGGGGCACAGATACGCAGTATTTT.

This chain uses TRBV24-1 with TRBJ2-1, with 14 bases that match TRBD2. Germline V CDR1 and CDR2: KGHDR, SFDVKD. There are 19 residues in the CDR3. With 3 bases clipped from V and 4 bases from J, the junction kept 10 bases outside the gene matches. CDR3 sequence reads: CATSDRTGTSGGPYNEQFF. The CDR3, as DNA: TGTGCCACCAGTGATCGGACTGGGACTAGCGGGGGACCATACAATGAGCAGTTCTTC.

This chain joins TRBV10-3 and TRBJ1-3; 8 bases align to TRBD1. J was trimmed by 0 bases and V by 11 bases; bases with no gene match: 12. This CDR3 has 16 residues. Germline CDR1 ENHRY, CDR2 SYGVKD. The DNA for the CDR3 is TGTGCCGTCGTTCAGGGGGCCCCAAGCTCTGGAAACACCATATATTTT. It yields the protein CAVVQGAPSSGNTIYF.

The gene calls are TRBV2 and TRBJ2-6, with 8 bases identical to TRBD1. The germline gives CDR1 SNHLY, CDR2 FYNNEI. V gave up 7 bases and J gave up 0 bases; unmatched junction bases: 5. The CDR3 consists of 16 residues. The CDR3 loop reads CASILDRDSGANVLTF. The CDR3 coding sequence is TGTGCCAGCATTCTGGACAGGGACTCTGGGGCCAACGTCCTGACTTTC.

This chain links TRBV10-3 with TRBJ2-1, with D possibly matching TRBD2 (5 bases). V was trimmed by 3 bases and J by 9 bases, leaving 15 bases between them. This CDR3 has 14 residues. Germline V gives CDR1 ENHRY, CDR2 SYGVKD. The CDR3: CAISEIVSGGEQFF. The CDR3 nucleotides are TGTGCCATCAGTGAAATCGTTAGTGGAGGTGAGCAGTTCTTC.

The chain carries TRBV24-1 and TRBJ2-3; 7 positions match TRBD2. The CDR3 runs to 16 residues. The V gene's germline CDR1 is KGHDR and CDR2 SFDVKD. Trimming at V came to 0 bases and at J to 4 bases, leaving 6 bases not matched to a gene. CDR3 sequence: CATSDLRGRGPDTQYF. The DNA of the CDR3 is TGTGCCACCAGTGATTTGCGTGGGAGGGGCCCAGATACGCAGTATTTT.

The chain uses TRBV11-2 and TRBJ2-3, with D maybe TRBD1 (7 bases). The germline V gene encodes CDR1 SGHAT and CDR2 FQNNGV. V was pared by 3 bases and J by 2 bases, with 9 bases between. CDR3 length: 14 residues. The CDR3 loop is CASSLEGATDTQYF. As DNA, the CDR3 is TGTGCCAGCAGCTTGGAGGGGGCCACAGATACGCAGTATTTT.

The chain has TRBV10-3 and TRBJ2-1, with TRBD1 matching over 9 bases. Germline-derived CDR1 and CDR2 are ENHRY and SYGVKD. The CDR3 has 14 residues. The J segment lost 8 bases and the V segment lost 3 bases, leaving 5 bases of the junction unmatched. Here the CDR3 reads CAISEGTGWDEQFF. The CDR3 bases are TGTGCCATCAGTGAAGGGACAGGGTGGGATGAGCAGTTCTTC.

The chain joins TRBV5-4 to TRBJ2-3; possible D gene TRBD2, 6 bases. The CDR3 has 14 residues. The germline CDR1 and CDR2 sequences are SGHNT and YYREEE (reference sequence). V lost 4 bases and J lost 0, with 9 bases in between. CDR3 residues: CASSPSGSTDTQYF. For the CDR3, the DNA is TGTGCCAGCAGCCCGAGCGGGAGCACAGATACGCAGTATTTT.

The chain links TRBV6-5 to TRBJ1-2; D is possibly TRBD1 (6 bases). The CDR3 contains 11 residues. CDR1 and CDR2 from the germline V gene are MNHEY and SVGAGI. V was cut by 8 bases and J by 4 bases, with 8 bases left in between. CDR3 DNA sequence: TGTGCCAGCCGGACAGTCTATGGCTACACCTTC. It encodes CASRTVYGYTF.

The sample holds one count of this clone. The gene calls are TRBV5-8 and TRBJ2-2; TRBD1 might be the D (5 bases). With 0 bases removed from V and 4 bases from J, the gap between germline ends came to 13 bases. There are 16 residues in the CDR3. CDR1 is SGHTS and CDR2 is YDEGEE in the germline V gene. The DNA for the CDR3 is TGTGCCAGCAGCTTGGGACAGCGTTTTGGCACCGGGGAGCTGTTTTTT. Amino acid sequence: CASSLGQRFGTGELFF.

This clone came up once. The CDR3 protein is CASVGPENEKLFF. CDR3 DNA sequence: TGTGCCAGCGTGGGCCCAGAAAATGAAAAACTGTTTTTT. V gene TRBV2 combines with J gene TRBJ1-4, with D unclear. V was shortened by 8 bases and J by 5 bases, with 12 bases between the two germline ends. CDR1 and CDR2 from the germline V gene are SNHLY and FYNNEI. The CDR3 loop spans 13 amino acids.

The chain couples TRBV5-4 to TRBJ1-2; D is possibly TRBD1 (6 bases). Germline assignment: CDR1 SGHNT and CDR2 YYREEE (reference sequence). The V end was cut by 4 bases, the J end by 8 bases, with 24 bases between. The CDR3 is 16 residues long. CDR3 DNA: TGTGCCAGCAGCCAGACCAGTACGACAGGCCGCAGGGGCTACACCTTC. Protein product: CASSQTSTTGRRGYTF.

This rearrangement joins TRBV2 to TRBJ2-5; D gene uncertain. Germline values: CDR1 SNHLY, CDR2 FYNNEI. This CDR3 region has 12 residues. V lost 3 bases and J lost 2, with 4 bases in between. CDR3 sequence: CASSETQETQYF. CDR3 coding DNA: TGTGCCAGCAGTGAGACACAAGAGACCCAGTACTTC.

This chain uses TRBV5-1 with TRBJ1-6; D is unresolved. Germline-derived CDR1 and CDR2 are SGHRS and YFSETQ. The CDR3 is 14 residues long. The germline V and J ends were trimmed by 0 bases and 7 bases, with 8 bases remaining between them. The CDR3 sequence: CASSLDSLNSPLHF. Here the CDR3 DNA reads TGCGCCAGCAGCTTGGACTCTTTGAATTCACCCCTCCACTTT.

The chain combines TRBV30 with TRBJ1-5; a weak D match, TRBD1 (5 bases). Trimming took off 3 bases at V and 3 bases at J, with 12 bases between the two ends. The CDR3 is made up of 14 amino acids. CDR1 and CDR2 from the germline V gene are GTSNPN and SVGIG (reference sequence). CDR3 protein: CAWSLGDFNQPQHF. In nucleotides, the CDR3 is TGTGCCTGGAGCCTAGGGGACTTCAATCAGCCCCAGCATTTT.

The chain carries TRBV4-1 and TRBJ2-5; 7 bases match TRBD1. Looked up from germline, CDR1 is MGHRA and CDR2 is YSYEKL. This CDR3 has 15 amino acids. J was trimmed by 4 bases and V by 0 bases; bases with no gene match: 5. CDR3 residues: CASSQEGTVGETQYF. As DNA, the CDR3 is TGCGCCAGCAGCCAAGAAGGGACAGTCGGAGAGACCCAGTACTTC.